Listed here are 29 T cell receptor beta chains from one sample, sequenced in a study of blood T cell repertoires in COVID-19. TCRdb keeps only in-frame clones here, not all; method: immunoSEQ multiplex PCR. The sample yields under 250,000 clones, over 80% seen once. Sequenced: peripheral blood. Every receptor here comes from a woman aged 40 to 49 who had recovered from COVID-19.

This clone was recorded only once. The chain joins TRBV6-2 or TRBV6-3 to TRBJ2-5; 8 bases are shared with TRBD2. This CDR3 spans 17 amino acids. Germline V gives CDR1 MNHEY, CDR2 SVGEGT. Trimming took 0 bases from V and 2 from J; bases not matched to a gene: 8. CDR3 nucleotide sequence: TGTGCCAGCAGTTACTCGAGAAGCGGGGGACCTCAAGAGACCCAGTACTTC. Translation: CASSYSRSGGPQETQYF.

This chain joins TRBV7-9 and TRBJ2-7; 7 positions agree with TRBD2. Germline loops: CDR1 SEHNR, CDR2 FQNEAQ (reference sequence). This CDR3 comprises 16 residues. Germline trimming cut 6 bases from V and 4 bases from J; bases unmatched to any gene: 15. Here the CDR3 reads CASRPTRSGERYEQYF. Written as DNA, the CDR3 is TGTGCCAGCAGACCCACTCGGAGCGGGGAAAGGTACGAGCAGTACTTC.

This chain connects TRBV3-1 (or the pseudogene TRBV3-2) to TRBJ2-7; 7 bases are a match to TRBD1. The CDR3 sequence is 15 residues long. Germline V gene data show CDR1 as LGHDT and CDR2 as YNNKEL (reference sequence). The V segment lost 3 bases and the J segment 2 bases; nucleotides outside the gene matches: 7. The CDR3 bases are TGTGCCAGCAGCCAGACACAGGGGAAGCCCTACGAGCAGTACTTC. Translating it yields CASSQTQGKPYEQYF.

For the CDR3, the DNA is TGTGCCAGCAGCTTAACAGGGGGCGCGGTTGGCTACACCTTC. Residues: CASSLTGGAVGYTF. The chain joins TRBV5-5 to TRBJ1-2, with 9 bases aligning to TRBD1. The CDR3 consists of 14 residues. V lost 2 bases and J lost 7; bases outside the gene matches: 6. Looked up from germline, CDR1 is SGHKS and CDR2 is YYEKEE (reference sequence).

In DNA form, the CDR3 reads TGTGCCACCAGTGATATGACGACAGGGGTGGGCACAGATACGCAGTATTTT. Encoded protein: CATSDMTTGVGTDTQYF. The V call is TRBV24-1, the J call TRBJ2-3; TRBD1 agrees at 8 bases. The ends lost 3 bases at V and 1 base at J; junction bases unmatched: 8. The CDR3 is made up of 17 amino acids. The V gene's germline CDR1 is KGHDR and CDR2 SFDVKD.

To note about this clone: Other DNA sequences of this sample code for an identical CDR3. The V and J genes are TRBV19 and TRBJ1-1; maybe TRBD1 (5 bases). This CDR3 is 14 amino acids long. V gave up 3 bases and J gave up 1 base, with 9 bases separating them. Germline V lookup: CDR1 LNHDA, CDR2 SQIVND (reference sequence). Here the CDR3 DNA reads TGTGCCAGTAGTATCCCGGACACGAACACTGAAGCTTTCTTT. Translating it yields CASSIPDTNTEAFF. The variable domain in full, with the rest retrieved from reference TRBV19 and TRBJ1-1, is DGGITQSPKYLFRKEGQNVTLSCEQNLNHDAMYWYRQDPGQGLRLIYYSQIVNDFQKGDIAEGYSVSREKKESFPLTVTSAQKNPTAFYLCASSIPDTNTEAFFGQGTRLTVV.

The rearrangement uses TRBV28 and TRBJ1-4; maybe TRBD1 (6 bases). The CDR3 spans 16 residues. The germline V gene encodes CDR1 MDHEN and CDR2 SYDVKM. Trimming left V 5 bases short and J 5 bases short, with 18 bases between. The CDR3 sequence is CASSLGGGPRNEKLFF. DNA of the CDR3: TGTGCCAGCAGTCTTGGGGGGGGCCCTAGGAATGAAAAACTGTTTTTT. The full variable domain, completed using reference TRBV28 and TRBJ1-4, is DVKVTQSSRYLVKRTGEKVFLECVQDMDHENMFWYRQDPGLGLRLIYFSYDVKMKEKGDIPEGYSVSREKKERFSLILESASTNQTSMYLCASSLGGGPRNEKLFFGSGTQLSVL.

This clone was seen a handful of times. The chain recombines TRBV30 with TRBJ1-5, with D possibly TRBD1 on 5 matching bases. The CDR3 is 17 residues long. Germline lookup yields CDR1 GTSNPN and CDR2 SVGIG (reference sequence). Trimming removed 3 bases from V and 0 bases from J, with 18 bases in between. CDR3 nucleotides: TGTGCCTGGAGCCCCGCCCGGACACCATATAGCAATCAGCCCCAGCATTTT. Residues: CAWSPARTPYSNQPQHF.

The rearrangement uses TRBV2 and TRBJ2-5; D unresolved. Trimming shortened V by 2 bases and J by 2 bases, and 9 bases separated the two germline ends. The CDR3 runs 14 residues. Germline lookup yields CDR1 SNHLY and CDR2 FYNNEI. The chain's CDR3 is CASSELTAQETQYF. The CDR3 DNA is TGTGCCAGCAGTGAATTAACAGCACAAGAGACCCAGTACTTC.

V and J are TRBV11-2 and TRBJ2-3, with D possibly matching TRBD2 (6 bases). There are 14 residues in the CDR3. Looked up from germline, CDR1 is SGHAT and CDR2 is FQNNGV. The V and J ends lost 0 bases and 7 bases respectively, with 11 bases between them. This chain's CDR3 is CASSLDRGKYTQYF. The CDR3 DNA reads TGTGCCAGCAGCTTAGATCGCGGGAAGTATACGCAGTATTTT.

In its sample, this clone was seen once. The chain combines TRBV4-2 with TRBJ1-2, with 8 bases fitting TRBD1. The CDR3 runs to 15 residues. Germline V gene sequence: CDR1 LGHNA, CDR2 YNFKEQ. With 2 bases clipped from V and 2 bases from J, the junction kept 4 bases outside the gene matches. CDR3 amino acids: CASSQQGTGNYGYTF. DNA of the CDR3: TGTGCCAGCAGCCAACAGGGGACAGGAAACTATGGCTACACCTTC.

This clone was seen only once. The chain uses TRBV6-5 and TRBJ1-2; 8 nucleotides match TRBD1. Germline-derived CDR1 and CDR2 are MNHEY and SVGAGI. The CDR3 consists of 14 residues. The ends lost 6 bases at V and 1 base at J; junction bases unmatched: 4. The CDR3: CASSRQGSNYGYTF. The CDR3 nucleotides are TGTGCCAGCAGCCGACAGGGGAGTAACTATGGCTACACCTTC.

The chain is built from TRBV6-5 and TRBJ1-3; 7 bases map to TRBD1. The CDR3 consists of 15 residues. The junction had 3 bases not matched to a gene; V was cut back by 0 bases and J by 4 bases. CDR1 is MNHEY, CDR2 SVGAGI, per germline. As DNA, the CDR3 is TGTGCCAGCAGTTACTCGAACAGGGGAGGAAACACCATATATTTT. This encodes CASSYSNRGGNTIYF.

The chain has TRBV7-2 and TRBJ1-2; 11 nucleotides align to TRBD1. Per the germline V gene, CDR1 is SGHTA and CDR2 is FQGNSA. The CDR3 contains 14 residues. Germline trimming cut 4 bases from V and 7 bases from J; bases unmatched to any gene: 5. DNA for the CDR3: TGTGCCAGCAGCTCAGGACAGGGGGCATTTGGCTACACCTTC. This sequence encodes CASSSGQGAFGYTF. Full variable domain (rest looked up from reference TRBV7-2 and TRBJ1-2): GAGVSQSPSNKVTEKGKDVELRCDPISGHTALYWYRQSLGQGLEFLIYFQGNSAPDKSGLPSDRFSAERTGGSVSTLTIQRTQQEDSAVYLCASSSGQGAFGYTFGSGTRLTVV.

This sequence joins TRBV5-4 and TRBJ2-7; TRBD1 matches at 8 bases. With V trimmed by 4 bases and J by 5 bases, 8 bases remained unmatched. The germline CDR1 and CDR2 sequences are SGHNT and YYREEE (reference sequence). This CDR3 has 14 amino acids. CDR3 coding DNA: TGTGCCAGCAGCGCGGACAGGGCTTGGGACGAGCAGTACTTC. Residues: CASSADRAWDEQYF.

V gene TRBV5-1 combines with J gene TRBJ2-3; 8 nucleotides agree with TRBD1. With 5 bases clipped from V and 4 bases from J, the junction kept 9 bases outside the gene matches. Per germline, CDR1 SGHRS and CDR2 YFSETQ. The CDR3 totals 15 residues. The CDR3 coding sequence is TGCGCCAGCAGTCAAGGACAGGGTCGGGCAGATACGCAGTATTTT. Encoded protein: CASSQGQGRADTQYF.

This clone was seen once. The chain combines TRBV11-2 with TRBJ2-7, with D hard to call. V lost 5 bases and J 3 bases, leaving 23 bases between the germline ends. The CDR3 contains 17 residues. The germline CDR1 and CDR2 sequences are SGHAT and FQNNGV. The CDR3 sequence is CASSPFSLRFPIYEQYF. CDR3 nucleotide sequence: TGTGCCAGCAGCCCGTTTTCCCTTAGATTCCCCATCTACGAGCAGTACTTC. The full variable domain, its missing parts supplied by reference TRBV11-2 and TRBJ2-7, is EAGVAQSPRYKIIEKRQSVAFWCNPISGHATLYWYQQILGQGPKLLIQFQNNGVVDDSQLPKDRFSAERLKGVDSTLKIQPAKLEDSAVYLCASSPFSLRFPIYEQYFGPGTRLTVT.

V and J are TRBV28 and TRBJ2-1; tentative D call: TRBD1 (5 bases). V was pared by 1 base and J by 7 bases, with 11 bases between. This CDR3 contains 14 residues. Germline CDR1 is MDHEN and CDR2 is SYDVKM. As DNA, the CDR3 is TGTGCCAGCAGTTTATCAGGGCCACTGAATGAGCAGTTCTTC. Protein product: CASSLSGPLNEQFF.

Only one count was recorded for this clone. The genes are TRBV14 and TRBJ2-1; 9 bases are a match to TRBD2. The trim removed 0 bases at V and 8 bases at J, leaving 8 bases unmatched. Germline V gene lookup returns CDR1 SGHDN and CDR2 FVKESK. This CDR3 is 16 amino acids long. As DNA, the CDR3 is TGTGCCAGCAGCCAAGATAGTAGCGGGGGTCGGGATGAGCAGTTCTTC. This gives the protein CASSQDSSGGRDEQFF.

Worth noting for this clone: One junction end does not reproduce the germline sequence, and a read error may be involved. The chain carries TRBV11-2 and TRBJ2-2; perhaps TRBD1 as D (6 bases). Germline CDR1 reads SGHAT; CDR2 reads FQNNGV. The CDR3 spans 14 residues. As DNA, the CDR3 is TGCGCTACGACCGGGACAAAAAACACCGGGGAGCTGTTTTTT. This encodes CATTGTKNTGELFF.

This chain joins TRBV29-1 and TRBJ2-5; 8 bases are a match to TRBD1. The CDR3 loop spans 13 amino acids. The germline CDR1 and CDR2 sequences are SQVTM and ANQGSEA. Trimming at V came to 3 bases and at J to 2 bases, leaving 2 bases not matched to a gene. CDR3 in amino acids: CSVDRTGQETQYF. The CDR3 nucleotides read TGCAGCGTTGACCGGACAGGGCAAGAGACCCAGTACTTC.

The genes are TRBV7-6 and TRBJ1-4, with 9 bases matching TRBD1. The length of the CDR3 is 17 residues. The V and J ends lost 4 bases and 6 bases, in that order; junction bases with no gene match: 12. Germline-derived CDR1 and CDR2 are SGHVS and FNYEAQ. The CDR3 DNA reads as TGTGCCAGCAGCTCCGGGACAGGGATCTTTGTTGATGAAAAACTGTTTTTT. It codes for CASSSGTGIFVDEKLFF.

The chain carries TRBV29-1 and TRBJ1-1; D gene unclear. The CDR3 is made up of 12 amino acids. Germline assignment: CDR1 SQVTM and CDR2 ANQGSEA. V was cut by 6 bases and J by 6 bases, with 14 bases left in between. CDR3 residues: CSVLTPAAEAFF. The CDR3 bases are TGCAGCGTCCTAACCCCGGCGGCTGAAGCTTTCTTT.

The chain has TRBV7-3 and TRBJ1-1; possibly TRBD1 for D (6 bases). Trimming took off 5 bases at V and 3 bases at J, with 10 bases between the two ends. CDR1 is SGHTA, CDR2 FQGTGA, per germline. The CDR3 spans 13 residues. CDR3 loop: CASSPSGDTEAFF. In DNA form, the CDR3 reads TGTGCCAGCAGCCCCTCAGGGGACACTGAAGCTTTCTTT.

The V gene is TRBV5-4, the J gene TRBJ1-1, with 7 bases fitting TRBD1. Germline trimming cut 0 bases from V and 5 bases from J; bases unmatched to any gene: 7. In germline, CDR1 is SGHNT, CDR2 YYREEE (reference sequence). CDR3 length: 15 amino acids. The CDR3 loop reads CASSLEFDRVTEAFF. As DNA, the CDR3 is TGTGCCAGCAGCTTGGAGTTCGACAGGGTAACTGAAGCTTTCTTT.

This sequence joins TRBV7-9 and TRBJ1-2, with a tentative D call TRBD1 (5 bases). The CDR3 has 14 amino acids. Between the trimmed V and J ends, which lost 3 bases and 2 bases, there was a span of 10 bases. Germline CDR1 reads SEHNR; CDR2 reads FQNEAQ (reference sequence). CDR3 in DNA: TGTGCCAGCAGCTTGATCAAGGGGAACTATGGCTACACCTTC. Amino acids: CASSLIKGNYGYTF.

CDR3 DNA: TGCAGCGCCGCCCCGGGAGATACGCAGTATTTT. It is translated as CSAAPGDTQYF. The chain recombines TRBV29-1 with TRBJ2-3; D ambiguous. V was shortened by 7 bases and J by 5 bases, with 10 bases between the two germline ends. This CDR3 comprises 11 residues. Germline CDR1 is SQVTM and CDR2 is ANQGSEA.

This chain connects TRBV7-8 to TRBJ1-1; D is possibly TRBD1 (5 bases). CDR3 length: 13 amino acids. In germline, CDR1 is SGHVS, CDR2 FQNEAQ. Trimming cost V 6 bases and J 1 base, with 9 bases left between them. CDR3 in amino acids: CASRSTGNTEAFF. The CDR3 DNA reads as TGTGCCAGCAGAAGCACAGGGAACACTGAAGCTTTCTTT.

The gene calls are TRBV5-1 and TRBJ1-1, with D maybe TRBD1 (5 bases). The CDR3 consists of 13 residues. Germline CDR1 SGHRS, CDR2 YFSETQ. With 4 bases removed from V and 8 bases from J, the gap between germline ends came to 15 bases. In DNA form, the CDR3 reads TGCGCCAGCAGCCCCGGACACTGGCCCGAAGCTTTCTTT. Protein product: CASSPGHWPEAFF.